These 20 T cell receptor beta chains share one sample of origin, sequenced in a study of blood T cell repertoires in COVID-19. Some clones are missing from TCRdb's copy, which holds only in-frame ones; the method was immunoSEQ multiplex PCR. The repertoire consists of 250,000 or so clones, with approximately 90% occurring once and the leading ten covering approximately 3%. The specimen was PBMCs or T cells enriched from blood (not recorded which). These receptor sequences come from a man in his forties who had been exposed to COVID-19.

The V call is TRBV9, the J call TRBJ2-3, with D uncertain. From germline, CDR1 is SGDLS and CDR2 YYNGEE. The CDR3 is made up of 12 amino acids. Trimming took 3 bases from V and 6 from J, leaving 8 bases between them. CDR3 in DNA: TGTGCCAGCAGCGCCTTGCGGGATACGCAGTATTTT. Its translation: CASSALRDTQYF.

The rearrangement joins TRBV30 to TRBJ1-6; TRBD1 matches at 9 bases. CDR1 GTSNPN and CDR2 SVGIG come from the germline V gene (reference sequence). Unmatched junction bases numbered 13, after V lost 7 bases and J lost 12 bases. CDR3 size: 14 residues. The CDR3 loop reads CALRARTGEKPLHF. CDR3 bases: TGTGCCTTAAGGGCGAGGACAGGGGAAAAACCCCTCCACTTT.

CDR3 amino acids: CASKGGTGAEWTF. CDR3 nucleotide sequence: TGTGCCAGCAAAGGGGGGACAGGGGCCGAGTGGACCTTC. V and J are TRBV27 and TRBJ1-2; 10 bases align to TRBD1. The CDR3 covers 13 residues. The germline gives CDR1 MNHEY, CDR2 SMNVEV (reference sequence). Unmatched junction bases numbered 13, after V lost 7 bases and J lost 14 bases.

This clone has more than one count but fewer than ten. The V call is TRBV5-1, the J call TRBJ2-6, with 9 bases lining up with TRBD1. With 4 bases clipped from V and 1 base from J, the junction kept 3 bases outside the gene matches. CDR1 and CDR2 (germline): SGHRS, YFSETQ. This CDR3 is 16 amino acids long. The CDR3 nucleotides read TGCGCCAGCAGCCAAGGACAGGGGTCTGGGGCCAACGTCCTGACTTTC. Encoded protein: CASSQGQGSGANVLTF.

This sequence joins TRBV30 and TRBJ1-2, with 7 bases lining up with TRBD1. V shed 1 base, J shed 2 bases, and the junction held 4 bases outside the gene matches. The CDR3 totals 14 residues. Germline V lookup: CDR1 GTSNPN, CDR2 SVGIG (reference sequence). The CDR3 reads CAWSARGLNYGYTF. CDR3 DNA sequence: TGTGCCTGGAGTGCAAGGGGGCTAAACTATGGCTACACCTTC.

This clone was counted a single time. The chain is built from TRBV24-1 and TRBJ1-2; 10 bases align to TRBD1. There are 15 residues in the CDR3. With V trimmed by 3 bases and J by 10 bases, 10 bases remained unmatched. Germline V gene sequence: CDR1 KGHDR, CDR2 SFDVKD. The CDR3 DNA reads as TGTGCCACCAGTGATCAAGAGACAGGGGGCAATGTCTACACCTTC. Translating gives CATSDQETGGNVYTF.

The CDR3 protein is CASSLGSRNPGVDTGELFF. The CDR3 nucleotides read TGTGCCAGCAGCCTGGGTTCTAGGAACCCCGGTGTGGACACCGGGGAGCTGTTTTTT. This chain uses TRBV6-2 or TRBV6-3 with TRBJ2-2, with D unclear. The CDR3 loop spans 19 amino acids. V lost 6 bases and J 3 bases, leaving 26 bases between the germline ends. The germline V gene has CDR1 MNHEY and CDR2 SVGEGT.

This chain connects TRBV28 to TRBJ2-3; D unresolved. Germline V gives CDR1 MDHEN, CDR2 SYDVKM. Trimming stripped 6 bases from V and 6 bases from J, with 10 bases between. This CDR3 has 12 residues. The CDR3 DNA sequence: TGTGCCAGCAGCCAAAAGCCGGATACGCAGTATTTT. This translates into CASSQKPDTQYF.

The CDR3 here is CASSKGTGGDWWPQHF. The CDR3 DNA reads TGTGCCAGTAGTAAAGGGACAGGGGGCGATTGGTGGCCCCAGCATTTT. The chain employs TRBV19 and TRBJ1-5; TRBD1 agrees at 12 bases. There are 16 residues in the CDR3. The ends lost 4 bases at V and 9 bases at J; junction bases unmatched: 10. The V gene's germline CDR1 is LNHDA and CDR2 SQIVND (reference sequence). The full variable domain, rest sourced from reference TRBV19 and TRBJ1-5, is DGGITQSPKYLFRKEGQNVTLSCEQNLNHDAMYWYRQDPGQGLRLIYYSQIVNDFQKGDIAEGYSVSREKKESFPLTVTSAQKNPTAFYLCASSKGTGGDWWPQHFGDGTRLSIL.

V usage is TRBV28 and J usage is TRBJ1-2, with 12 nucleotides matching TRBD1. The germline CDR1 and CDR2 sequences are MDHEN and SYDVKM. The CDR3 loop spans 16 amino acids. With 6 bases clipped from V and 3 bases from J, the junction kept 8 bases outside the gene matches. The CDR3 DNA is TGTGCCAGCAGCTACCCCCGGGACAGGGGGCACTATGGCTACACCTTC. It codes for CASSYPRDRGHYGYTF.

The count of this clone is one. The V and J genes are TRBV7-2 and TRBJ2-1; 16 positions match TRBD2. CDR3 size: 17 residues. CDR1 and CDR2 from the germline V gene are SGHTA and FQGNSA. V gave up 1 base and J gave up 7 bases; unmatched junction bases: 4. In DNA, the CDR3 is TGTGCCAGCAGCTTAGAGGGGACTAGCGGGAGGGCGAATGAGCAGTTCTTC. It codes for CASSLEGTSGRANEQFF.

V and J are TRBV3-1 (or the pseudogene TRBV3-2) and TRBJ2-3; maybe TRBD2 (6 bases). Trimming left V 1 base short and J 3 bases short, with 11 bases between. The CDR3 has 15 amino acids. Germline V lookup: CDR1 LGHDT, CDR2 YNNKEL (reference sequence). The CDR3 DNA reads TGTGCCAGCAGCCAAGTCGGGGGTCGGACAGATACGCAGTATTTT. Amino acid sequence: CASSQVGGRTDTQYF.

The V gene is TRBV6-5, the J gene TRBJ2-5; 10 bases are shared with TRBD2. The CDR3 extends over 15 amino acids. Germline lookup yields CDR1 MNHEY and CDR2 SVGAGI. V lost 5 bases to trimming and J lost 8 bases; unmatched junction nucleotides: 11. This CDR3 is CASSTRLAGLETQYF. The CDR3 DNA sequence: TGTGCCAGCAGTACTCGACTAGCGGGCCTAGAAACCCAGTACTTC.

The count of this clone is one. The V call is TRBV7-9, the J call TRBJ1-2; D call uncertain. CDR1 and CDR2 from the germline V gene are SEHNR and FQNEAQ (reference sequence). Trimming cost V 0 bases and J 6 bases, with 11 bases left between them. This CDR3 spans 14 amino acids. The CDR3 is CASSLAALRDGYTF. The CDR3 DNA sequence: TGTGCCAGCAGCTTAGCAGCCCTGAGAGATGGCTACACCTTC.

The chain combines TRBV28 with TRBJ2-6; a weak D match, TRBD1 (6 bases). The germline V gene has CDR1 MDHEN and CDR2 SYDVKM. This CDR3 region has 15 residues. Trimming cost V 5 bases and J 2 bases, with 10 bases left between them. CDR3 sequence: CASSPEGAGANVLTF. The CDR3 nucleotides read TGTGCCAGCAGTCCCGAGGGGGCTGGGGCCAACGTCCTGACTTTC.

The genes are TRBV5-1 and TRBJ1-1; 10 bases agree with TRBD1. This CDR3 region has 16 residues. Unmatched junction bases numbered 7, after V lost 4 bases and J lost 1 base. Germline V gene lookup returns CDR1 SGHRS and CDR2 YFSETQ. The CDR3 sequence: CASSGKTGGENTEAFF. In DNA form, the CDR3 reads TGCGCCAGCAGCGGGAAGACAGGGGGCGAGAACACTGAAGCTTTCTTT.

This clone occurred a few times. The chain uses TRBV7-9 and TRBJ2-7; perhaps TRBD2 as D (6 bases). Trimming took 4 bases from V and 7 from J, leaving 23 bases between them. This CDR3 spans 16 amino acids. Germline CDR1 is SEHNR and CDR2 is FQNEAQ (reference sequence). DNA of the CDR3: TGTGCCAGCAGCTCGGTGATTAGCGGACCCGCTGGGGAGCAGTACTTC. Amino acids: CASSSVISGPAGEQYF.

The chain's CDR3 is CASSLGQGDSEQFF. CDR3 nucleotide sequence: TGTGCCAGCAGTTTGGGACAGGGAGACAGTGAGCAGTTCTTC. V usage is TRBV27 and J usage is TRBJ2-1; TRBD1 agrees at 9 bases. Germline-derived CDR1 and CDR2 are MNHEY and SMNVEV (reference sequence). The V segment lost 3 bases and the J segment 9 bases; nucleotides outside the gene matches: 6. The CDR3 covers 14 residues.

This chain uses TRBV11-1 with TRBJ1-1; D remains ambiguous. The CDR3 sequence is 14 residues long. The V end lost 2 bases, the J end lost 4 bases, and 11 bases lay between the germline ends. Germline lookup yields CDR1 SGHAT and CDR2 FQDESV (reference sequence). In DNA form, the CDR3 reads TGTGCCAGCAGCTTATTCGCGGGAGGCACTGAAGCTTTCTTT. Translated, it gives CASSLFAGGTEAFF.

This clone appeared a few times. The chain carries TRBV5-4 and TRBJ1-2; 10 bases are a match to TRBD1. CDR1 and CDR2 (germline): SGHNT, YYREEE (reference sequence). Unmatched junction bases numbered 4, after V lost 2 bases and J lost 0 bases. The CDR3 is 16 residues long. The CDR3: CASSLGTGEANYGYTF. DNA for the CDR3: TGTGCCAGCAGCTTAGGGACAGGGGAAGCTAACTATGGCTACACCTTC.